These T cell receptor beta chains were read from a single sample in a study of blood T cell repertoires in COVID-19. Only in-frame clones appear in the TCRdb table, and some are missing; sequencing was by immunoSEQ multiplex PCR. Of 150,000 to 200,000 clones listed, 90% are singletons. Sequencing was performed on peripheral blood. The receptors shown here come from a man aged 50 to 60 with acute or convalescent COVID-19. CDR3s include the opening cysteine and the closing phenylalanine or tryptophan. D genes are given only for firm matches. Not every row has a clone size; where given, it reads once, few, many or a size class.

>NA|TRBV7-2|NA|TRBJ1-4
CASSLMSGYEKLFF
TGTGCCAGCAGCTTAATGTCCGGGTACGAAAAACTGTTTTTT
>NA|TRBV6-5|NA|TRBJ2-1
CASRPWDRGEQFF
TGTGCCAGCCGGCCCTGGGACCGGGGGGAGCAGTTCTTC
>TRBD1|TRBV6-5|NA|TRBJ1-4
CASSPGTATNEKLFF
TGTGCCAGCAGCCCGGGGACAGCTACTAATGAAAAACTGTTTTTT
>NA|TRBV11-2|NA|TRBJ1-1
CASSLEFGSRNTEAFF
TGTGCCAGCAGCTTAGAATTTGGTTCTAGGAACACTGAAGCTTTCTTT
>NA|TRBV5-1|NA|TRBJ1-5
CASSLGQGNNQPQHF
TGCGCCAGCAGCTTGGGGCAGGGGAACAATCAGCCCCAGCATTTT
>NA|TRBV14|NA|TRBJ1-6
CASSNQGLYNSPLHF
TGTGCCAGCAGCAACCAGGGTCTCTATAATTCACCCCTCCACTTT
>TRBD1|TRBV24-1|NA|TRBJ2-3
CATSEPGQGSDTQYF
TGTGCCACCAGTGAGCCTGGACAGGGCTCAGATACGCAGTATTTT
>TRBD2|TRBV9|NA|TRBJ2-3
CASEAGGTDTQYF
TGTGCCAGTGAAGCGGGAGGGACAGATACGCAGTATTTT
>NA|TRBV11-2|once|TRBJ1-2
CASSSAGLYGYTF
TGTGCCAGCAGCTCAGCAGGGCTCTATGGCTACACCTTC
>TRBD2|TRBV10-3|once|TRBJ2-7
CAIAGEPYEQYF
TGTGCCATCGCGGGGGAGCCCTACGAGCAGTACTTC
>NA|TRBV28|NA|TRBJ1-4
CASSFPSVATNEKLFF
TGTGCCAGCAGTTTCCCCTCAGTTGCAACTAATGAAAAACTGTTTTTT
>TRBD2|TRBV2|NA|TRBJ2-5
CASSVLAGGNTETQYF
TGTGCCAGCAGTGTACTAGCGGGAGGGAATACGGAGACCCAGTACTTC
>NA|TRBV2|NA|TRBJ1-2
CASSTHQGSPGYTF
TGTGCCAGCAGTACTCATCAGGGGAGTCCTGGCTACACCTTC
>NA|TRBV18|NA|TRBJ1-3
CASSPPYGLPGDSGNTIYF
TGTGCCAGCTCACCACCGTACGGCCTGCCCGGGGACTCTGGAAACACCATATATTTT
>TRBD1|TRBV12-3/TRBV12-4|NA|TRBJ1-1
CASRPGQLTEAFF
TGTGCCAGCAGGCCGGGACAGCTCACTGAAGCTTTCTTT
>TRBD1|TRBV29-1|NA|TRBJ2-1
CSVDRLGDRDNEQFF
TGCAGCGTTGATAGGTTAGGGGACAGAGACAATGAGCAGTTCTTC
>NA|TRBV19|once|TRBJ2-1
CASSIDRPGGEQFF
TGTGCCAGTAGTATAGATCGTCCCGGTGGTGAGCAGTTCTTC
>NA|TRBV3-1/TRBV3-2|NA|TRBJ2-4
CASSQSTGGGLFAKNIQYF
TGTGCCAGCAGCCAATCAACAGGGGGGGGACTATTCGCCAAAAACATTCAGTACTTC
>TRBD1|TRBV7-9|NA|TRBJ1-5
CASSRDREGRSNQPQHF
TGTGCCAGCAGCCGCGACAGGGAAGGGCGGAGCAATCAGCCCCAGCATTTT
>NA|TRBV5-1|NA|TRBJ1-1
CASSLEGTKRTEAFF
TGCGCCAGCAGCCTTGAAGGGACAAAGAGGACTGAAGCTTTCTTT
>TRBD1|TRBV6-1|NA|TRBJ2-5
CASSEVAGQGTTQYF
TGTGCCAGCAGTGAAGTGGCGGGACAGGGGACGACCCAGTACTTC
>NA|TRBV4-1|NA|TRBJ2-1
CASSQEDRGLNEQFF
TGCGCCAGCAGCCAAGAGGACAGAGGACTCAATGAGCAGTTCTTC
>TRBD1|TRBV3-1/TRBV3-2|NA|TRBJ2-5
CASSHPTGTGEETQYF
TGTGCCAGCAGCCATCCCACCGGGACAGGCGAAGAGACCCAGTACTTC
>NA|TRBV5-4|NA|TRBJ1-2
CASSLVTVNGYTF
TGTGCCAGCAGCTTGGTGACAGTTAATGGCTACACCTTC
>NA|TRBV15|NA|TRBJ1-2
CATSRDLGGHTF
TGTGCCACCAGCAGAGATCTGGGAGGGCACACCTTC
>NA|TRBV6-5|NA|TRBJ1-5
CASSGINQPQHF
TGTGCCAGCAGCGGGATCAATCAGCCCCAGCATTTT
>NA|TRBV19|once|TRBJ2-1
CASSTTVYNEQFF
TGTGCCAGTAGTACCACAGTTTACAATGAGCAGTTCTTC
>NA|TRBV30|NA|TRBJ1-1
CAWSVTGNLGVEAFF
TGTGCCTGGAGTGTAACGGGAAACTTGGGAGTTGAAGCTTTCTTT
>TRBD2|TRBV27|NA|TRBJ2-1
CASKGLAGGWEQFF
TGTGCCAGCAAGGGACTAGCGGGAGGGTGGGAGCAGTTCTTC
>TRBD2|TRBV24-1|NA|TRBJ2-5
CATSDPRAGGRTQYF
TGTGCCACCAGTGATCCGAGGGCGGGGGGCCGGACCCAGTACTTC
>NA|TRBV29-1|NA|TRBJ1-1
CSVDLSGNTEAFF
TGCAGCGTTGATCTTTCAGGGAACACTGAAGCTTTCTTT
>TRBD2|TRBV28|NA|TRBJ2-1
CASSLAGGTYNEQFF
TGTGCCAGCAGCTTAGCGGGGGGCACCTACAATGAGCAGTTCTTC
>TRBD1|TRBV4-1|NA|TRBJ1-4
CASRKITGGAREKLFF
TGCGCCAGCAGAAAGATAACAGGGGGCGCACGTGAAAAACTGTTTTTT
>TRBD2|TRBV7-9|NA|TRBJ2-1
CASSLRTSGVSYNEQFF
TGTGCCAGCAGCCTCAGGACTAGCGGGGTCTCCTACAATGAGCAGTTCTTC
>TRBD2|TRBV29-1|NA|TRBJ2-7
CSVGLAGGREQYF
TGCAGCGTTGGGCTAGCGGGAGGGCGCGAGCAGTACTTC
>NA|TRBV2|NA|TRBJ1-6
CASSPGLTNSPLHF
TGTGCCAGCAGCCCCGGACTGACGAATTCACCCCTCCACTTT
>NA|TRBV9|NA|TRBJ1-2
CASSAKLTGGYTF
TGTGCCAGCAGCGCCAAACTGACAGGCGGCTACACCTTC
>NA|TRBV15|NA|TRBJ1-2
CATSTGRGLGGYTF
TGTGCCACCAGCACCGGTAGGGGCCTAGGGGGCTACACCTTC
>NA|TRBV6-5|NA|TRBJ1-1
CASSAGKNTEAFF
TGTGCCAGCAGCGCCGGGAAGAACACTGAAGCTTTCTTT
>TRBD1|TRBV5-1|NA|TRBJ2-5
CASSFTGVRETQYF
TGCGCCAGCAGCTTTACAGGGGTTCGCGAGACCCAGTACTTC
>TRBD2|TRBV7-2|NA|TRBJ2-1
CASSLARGGGGRYNEQFF
TGTGCCAGCAGCTTAGCCAGGGGAGGCGGGGGGCGGTACAATGAGCAGTTCTTC
>NA|TRBV6-1|NA|TRBJ2-3
CASSEWQAIWRTDTQYF
TGTGCCAGCAGTGAATGGCAGGCAATTTGGCGCACAGATACGCAGTATTTT
>TRBD2|TRBV18|NA|TRBJ2-7
CASSPQPGGSGHYEQYF
TGTGCCAGCTCACCCCAACCGGGCGGGAGCGGCCACTACGAGCAGTACTTC
>TRBD1|TRBV29-1|NA|TRBJ2-6
CSVGQGVNGANVLTF
TGCAGCGTTGGACAGGGGGTGAACGGGGCCAACGTCCTGACTTTC
>NA|TRBV19|NA|TRBJ1-1
CASSPPTQGNTEAFF
TGTGCCAGTAGTCCGCCGACACAGGGGAACACTGAAGCTTTCTTT
>TRBD1|TRBV4-2|NA|TRBJ1-5
CASSQESWTGNQPQHF
TGTGCCAGCAGCCAAGAGTCTTGGACAGGGAATCAGCCCCAGCATTTT
>TRBD2|TRBV24-1|NA|TRBJ2-2
CATSLAGGPATGELFF
TGTGCCACCAGTCTAGCGGGGGGGCCGGCGACCGGGGAGCTGTTTTTT
>NA|TRBV29-1|NA|TRBJ1-5
CSVGGGNQPQHF
TGCAGCGTTGGCGGGGGCAATCAGCCCCAGCATTTT
>TRBD2|TRBV11-2|NA|TRBJ2-1
CASSLILAGGGDEQFF
TGTGCCAGCAGCTTGATTCTAGCGGGGGGCGGGGATGAGCAGTTCTTC
>TRBD1|TRBV5-1|NA|TRBJ2-7
CASSLGRGLNYEQYF
TGCGCCAGCAGCTTGGGCAGGGGGCTAAACTACGAGCAGTACTTC
>NA|TRBV28|few|TRBJ1-4
CASSTRVTNEKLFF
TGTGCCAGCAGTACCAGGGTAACTAATGAAAAACTGTTTTTT
>NA|TRBV23-1|NA|TRBJ1-5
CASSQKGTNRLSNQPQHF
TGCGCCAGCAGTCAAAAGGGGACAAACCGGTTGAGCAATCAGCCCCAGCATTTT
>NA|TRBV10-3|NA|TRBJ1-6
CAIRGTSYNSPLHF
TGTGCCATCAGGGGGACATCCTATAATTCACCCCTCCACTTT
>NA|TRBV28|NA|TRBJ1-2
CASSAPGQGGGYTF
TGTGCCAGCAGTGCCCCTGGGCAGGGCGGTGGCTACACCTTC
>NA|TRBV14|NA|TRBJ2-7
CASSQLQGGDEQYF
TGTGCCAGCAGCCAGCTACAGGGGGGGGACGAGCAGTACTTC
>TRBD2|TRBV28|NA|TRBJ2-4
CASSFGGVGRNIQYF
TGTGCCAGCAGTTTCGGGGGGGTTGGTCGAAACATTCAGTACTTC
>TRBD1|TRBV19|NA|TRBJ1-1
CASSIKAGGELNTEAFF
TGTGCCAGTAGTATTAAGGCAGGGGGTGAACTCAACACTGAAGCTTTCTTT